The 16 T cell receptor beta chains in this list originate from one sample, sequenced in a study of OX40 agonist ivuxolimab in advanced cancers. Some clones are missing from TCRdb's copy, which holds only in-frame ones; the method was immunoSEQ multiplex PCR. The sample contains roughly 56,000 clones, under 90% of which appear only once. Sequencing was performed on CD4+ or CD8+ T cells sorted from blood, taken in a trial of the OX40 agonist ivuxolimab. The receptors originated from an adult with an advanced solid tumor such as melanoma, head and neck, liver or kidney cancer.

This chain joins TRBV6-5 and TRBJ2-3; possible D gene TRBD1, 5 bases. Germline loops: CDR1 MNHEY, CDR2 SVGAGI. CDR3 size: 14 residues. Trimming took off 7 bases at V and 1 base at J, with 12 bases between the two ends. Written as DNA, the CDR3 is TGTGCCAGCACGAAGCAGGGTCGCACAGATACGCAGTATTTT. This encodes CASTKQGRTDTQYF.

The CDR3, as DNA: TGTGCCAGTTCCGTTAATAGGGGCCCTAACGGGGAGCTGTTTTTT. Protein sequence: CASSVNRGPNGELFF. The genes are TRBV19 and TRBJ2-2, with D possibly matching TRBD1 (5 bases). CDR1 is LNHDA and CDR2 is SQIVND in the germline V gene (reference sequence). The CDR3 loop spans 15 amino acids. V lost 8 bases to trimming and J lost 7 bases, with 20 bases between them.

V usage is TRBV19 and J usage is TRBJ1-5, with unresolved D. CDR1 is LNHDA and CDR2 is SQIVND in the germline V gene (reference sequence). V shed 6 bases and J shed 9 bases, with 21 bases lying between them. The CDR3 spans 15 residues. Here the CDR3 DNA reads TGTGCCAGTAGCATCGTAAAGGTCCCCAAACCGCCCCAGCATTTT. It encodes CASSIVKVPKPPQHF.

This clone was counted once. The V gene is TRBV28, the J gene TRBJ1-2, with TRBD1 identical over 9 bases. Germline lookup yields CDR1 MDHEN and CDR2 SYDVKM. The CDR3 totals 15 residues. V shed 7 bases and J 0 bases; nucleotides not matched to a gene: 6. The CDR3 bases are TGTGCCAGCAAATCGGGACAGGGAGCTAACTATGGCTACACCTTC. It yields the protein CASKSGQGANYGYTF.

In nucleotides, the CDR3 is TGCGCCAGCAGCCCCCAGCAGGGGGGTGGGGCCAACGTCCTGACTTTC. This encodes CASSPQQGGGANVLTF. The chain carries TRBV4-3 and TRBJ2-6, with D tentatively TRBD1 (7 bases). V lost 4 bases to trimming and J lost 3 bases, with 13 bases between them. Per the germline V gene, CDR1 is LGHNA and CDR2 is YSLEER. CDR3 size: 16 residues.

The CDR3 region has the DNA TGTGCCTGGAGTGTGACAGGGGGCTACGAGCAGTACTTC. Translated, it gives CAWSVTGGYEQYF. The chain employs TRBV30 and TRBJ2-7; 9 bases match TRBD1. V lost 0 bases, J lost 3 bases, and 0 bases stayed unmatched. The length of the CDR3 is 13 residues. Germline V gene sequence: CDR1 GTSNPN, CDR2 SVGIG (reference sequence).

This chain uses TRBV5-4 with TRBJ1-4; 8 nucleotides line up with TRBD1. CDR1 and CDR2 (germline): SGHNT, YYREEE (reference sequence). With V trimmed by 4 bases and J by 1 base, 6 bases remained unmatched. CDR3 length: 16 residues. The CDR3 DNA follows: TGTGCCAGCAGCAAATCTACAGGGGGAACTAATGAAAAACTGTTTTTT. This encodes CASSKSTGGTNEKLFF.

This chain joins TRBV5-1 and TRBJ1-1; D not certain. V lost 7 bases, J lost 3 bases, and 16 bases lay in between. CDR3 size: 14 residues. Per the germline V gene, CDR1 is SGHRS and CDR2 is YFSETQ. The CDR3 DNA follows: TGCGCCAGCCAAAACCGGGGAAAGGACACTGAAGCTTTCTTT. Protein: CASQNRGKDTEAFF.

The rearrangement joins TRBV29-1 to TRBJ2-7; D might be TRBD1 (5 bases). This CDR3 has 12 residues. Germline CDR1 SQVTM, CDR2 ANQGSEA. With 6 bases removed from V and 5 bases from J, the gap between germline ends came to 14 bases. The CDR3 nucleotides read TGCAGCGTAGGGGATCCTAAAAACGAGCAGTACTTC. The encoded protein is CSVGDPKNEQYF.

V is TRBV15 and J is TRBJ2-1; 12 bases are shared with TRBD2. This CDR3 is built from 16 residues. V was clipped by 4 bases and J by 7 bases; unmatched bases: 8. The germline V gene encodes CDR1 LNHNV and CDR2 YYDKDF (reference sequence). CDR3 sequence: CATSTRTSGGSNEQFF. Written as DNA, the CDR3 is TGTGCCACCAGCACAAGAACTAGCGGGGGGTCGAATGAGCAGTTCTTC.

The DNA for the CDR3 is TGTGCCAGCAGCCTCCCGGGGCAGGGGTCGGCTACTAACGAGCAGTACTTC. As protein: CASSLPGQGSATNEQYF. The chain uses TRBV13 and TRBJ2-7; weak D call: TRBD1 (6 bases). Germline V gives CDR1 PRHDT, CDR2 FYEKMQ (reference sequence). V shed 5 bases and J shed 5 bases, with 25 bases lying between them. The CDR3 totals 17 residues. The entire variable domain, with the rest obtained from reference TRBV13 and TRBJ2-7, is as follows: AAGVIQSPRHLIKEKRETATLKCYPIPRHDTVYWYQQGPGQDPQFLISFYEKMQSDKGSIPDRFSAQQFSDYHSELNMSSLELGDSALYFCASSLPGQGSATNEQYFGPGTRLTVT.

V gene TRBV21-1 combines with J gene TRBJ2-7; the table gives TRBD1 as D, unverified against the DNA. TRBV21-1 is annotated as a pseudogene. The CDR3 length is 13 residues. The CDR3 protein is CASRDSSSYEQYF. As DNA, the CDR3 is TGTGCCAGCAGGGACAGTAGCTCCTACGAGCAGTACTTC.

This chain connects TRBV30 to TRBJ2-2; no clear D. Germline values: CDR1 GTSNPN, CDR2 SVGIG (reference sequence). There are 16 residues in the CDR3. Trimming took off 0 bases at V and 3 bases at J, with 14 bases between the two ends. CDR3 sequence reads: CAWSVPGPLYTGELFF. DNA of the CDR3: TGTGCCTGGAGTGTACCAGGACCACTTTACACCGGGGAGCTGTTTTTT.

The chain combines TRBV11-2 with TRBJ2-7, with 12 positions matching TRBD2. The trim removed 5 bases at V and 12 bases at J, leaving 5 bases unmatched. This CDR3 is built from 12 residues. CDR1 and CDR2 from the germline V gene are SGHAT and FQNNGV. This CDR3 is CASSPTSGGRYF. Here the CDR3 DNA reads TGTGCCAGCAGCCCGACTAGCGGGGGAAGGTACTTC.

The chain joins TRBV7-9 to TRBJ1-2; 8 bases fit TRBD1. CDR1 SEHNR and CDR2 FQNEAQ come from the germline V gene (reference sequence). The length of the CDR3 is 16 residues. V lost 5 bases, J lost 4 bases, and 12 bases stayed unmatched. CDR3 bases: TGTGCCAGCAGCCCGGCCGGGACAGGTAACTCCTATGGCTACACCTTC. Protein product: CASSPAGTGNSYGYTF.

In nucleotides, the CDR3 is TGTGCCACCGGGACTAGAGGCTACGAGCAGTACTTC. Translating gives CATGTRGYEQYF. The chain employs TRBV6-1 and TRBJ2-7; 8 nucleotides align to TRBD2. V shed 10 bases and J 3 bases; nucleotides not matched to a gene: 5. This CDR3 is 12 amino acids long. Germline CDR1 MNHNS, CDR2 SASEGT.